This is a list of T cell receptor beta chains from one sample in a study of PD-L1 blockade in urothelial cancer. TCRdb's table, derived via immunoSEQ multiplex PCR, lists solely in-frame clones and lacks some. The table shows 29,000 or so clones, with around three quarters occurring only once. The sequenced sample was PBMCs, obtained around atezolizumab (anti-PD-L1) treatment. The receptors here all came from a man aged 70-80 years with urothelial cancer. Each CDR3 is given with its conserved first and last residue. The D gene is left open where the match is weak. Clone size, where shown, is once, few, many, or a class for clones that have expanded.

>TRBJ2-7|once|TRBV19|TRBD2
CASSITSGNYEQYF
TGTGCCAGTAGTATCACTAGCGGGAACTACGAGCAGTACTTC
>TRBJ2-5|NA|TRBV11-3|NA
CASSDARRGTKTQYF
TGTGCCAGCAGCGACGCGAGGAGGGGCACCAAGACCCAGTACTTC
>TRBJ2-1|NA|TRBV7-2|TRBD2
CASSFSGLSSYNEQFF
TGTGCCAGCAGCTTTAGCGGGCTGAGCTCCTACAATGAGCAGTTCTTC
>TRBJ2-3|NA|TRBV7-9|TRBD2
CASSFYKAGGSTDTQYF
TGTGCCAGCAGCTTCTATAAAGCGGGGGGGAGCACAGATACGCAGTATTTT
>TRBJ1-5|NA|TRBV5-1|NA
CASRLSTGDQPQHF
TGCGCCAGCAGGTTATCGACGGGAGATCAGCCCCAGCATTTT
>TRBJ2-5|NA|TRBV19|NA
CASSILSGAETQYF
TGTGCCAGTAGTATTCTTTCAGGGGCGGAGACCCAGTACTTC
>TRBJ1-5|NA|TRBV23-1|NA
CASSQSPGLKGDHPQHF
TGCGCCAGCAGTCAATCCCCGGGACTCAAAGGGGATCATCCCCAGCATTTT
>TRBJ1-2|few|TRBV4-3|NA
CASSQDAGSNYGYTF
TGCGCCAGCAGCCAAGATGCAGGGTCTAACTATGGCTACACCTTC
>TRBJ2-3|NA|TRBV27|NA
CASSFGGTQYF
TGTGCCAGCAGTTTCGGTGGTACGCAGTATTTT
>TRBJ2-7|NA|TRBV7-2|TRBD1
CASRGDSGTGARQYF
TGTGCCAGCAGAGGAGATAGTGGGACAGGGGCACGGCAGTACTTC
>TRBJ1-4|NA|TRBV11-3|NA
CASSPKGSTNEKLFF
TGTGCCAGCAGCCCCAAGGGGTCAACTAATGAAAAACTGTTTTTT
>TRBJ2-5|NA|TRBV7-7|TRBD1
CASSLNRGQETQYF
TGTGCTAGCAGCTTAAACAGGGGACAAGAGACCCAGTACTTC
>TRBJ2-3|few|TRBV28|TRBD2
CASRTSGTSGRTDTQYF
TGTGCCAGCAGAACTTCTGGGACTAGCGGGAGAACAGATACGCAGTATTTT
>TRBJ1-2|NA|TRBV27|NA
CASSFSSISSGYTF
TGTGCCAGCAGTTTCTCGTCAATTTCTAGCGGCTACACCTTC
>TRBJ1-1|NA|TRBV5-1|TRBD1
CASSLGDRVTEAFF
TGCGCCAGCAGCTTGGGCGACAGGGTAACTGAAGCTTTCTTT
>TRBJ1-1|NA|TRBV6-1|NA
CASRNSKGTEAFF
TGTGCCAGCAGAAACTCGAAGGGGACTGAAGCTTTCTTT
>TRBJ2-2|NA|TRBV11-2|TRBD2
CASSLDFSGYTGELFF
TGTGCCAGCAGCTTAGACTTTAGCGGGTACACCGGGGAGCTGTTTTTT
>TRBJ2-7|few|TRBV18|TRBD1
CASSPDRGREQYF
TGTGCCAGCTCACCCGACAGGGGGAGGGAGCAGTACTTC
>TRBJ2-1|NA|TRBV18|TRBD2
CASSPGLAGGPEGEQFF
TGTGCCAGCTCACCTGGACTAGCGGGAGGGCCGGAGGGCGAGCAGTTCTTC
>TRBJ2-7|NA|TRBV13|TRBD1
CASSRGGTGRPSGEEQYF
TGTGCCAGCAGCAGGGGCGGGACAGGGCGCCCCTCGGGTGAAGAGCAGTACTTC
>TRBJ2-3|NA|TRBV7-3|NA
CASSLIKGGTDTQYF
TGTGCCAGCAGCTTAATTAAGGGGGGCACAGATACGCAGTATTTT
>TRBJ1-5|few|TRBV7-9|NA
CASSSDSEFNQPQHF
TGTGCCAGCAGCTCGGACAGCGAATTCAATCAGCCCCAGCATTTT
>TRBJ1-5|NA|TRBV14|TRBD1
CASSRDRDQPQHF
TGTGCCAGCAGCCGCGACAGGGATCAGCCCCAGCATTTT
>TRBJ2-1|once|TRBV14|NA
CASSQDQTPYNEQFF
TGTGCCAGCAGCCAAGATCAAACTCCCTACAATGAGCAGTTCTTC
>TRBJ1-5|NA|TRBV12-5|NA
CASVGAPYSNQPQHF
TGTGCTAGTGTAGGGGCCCCCTATAGCAATCAGCCCCAGCATTTT
>TRBJ1-1|NA|TRBV27|NA
CASSLSWGQGTEAFF
TGTGCCAGCAGTTTATCCTGGGGGCAAGGCACTGAAGCTTTCTTT
>TRBJ2-1|NA|TRBV29-1|TRBD1
CSVEGPGTGAYNEQFF
TGCAGCGTTGAGGGTCCCGGGACAGGGGCCTACAATGAGCAGTTCTTC
>TRBJ2-5|NA|TRBV28|TRBD2
CASTISGGTQETQYF
TGTGCCAGCACCATTAGCGGGGGGACTCAAGAGACCCAGTACTTC
>TRBJ1-2|NA|TRBV11-2|NA
CASSPQENYGYTF
TGTGCCAGCAGCCCCCAAGAGAACTATGGCTACACCTTC
>TRBJ1-2|NA|TRBV15|NA
CATSTREGNGYTF
TGTGCCACCAGCACCCGGGAGGGGAACGGCTACACCTTC
>TRBJ1-2|NA|TRBV7-2|NA
CASSLVWQKNYGYTF
TGTGCCAGCAGCTTAGTTTGGCAGAAGAACTATGGCTACACCTTC
>TRBJ2-7|NA|TRBV11-2|NA
CASSLAQGFYEQYF
TGTGCCAGCAGCTTAGCCCAGGGTTTCTACGAGCAGTACTTC
>TRBJ2-2|NA|TRBV29-1|TRBD1
CSAGTGLAGELFF
TGCAGCGCCGGGACAGGGTTGGCCGGGGAGCTGTTTTTT
>TRBJ1-3|NA|TRBV19|TRBD1
CASSRPSGGLGNTIYF
TGTGCCAGTAGTAGACCGTCAGGGGGCCTTGGAAACACCATATATTTT
>TRBJ1-1|NA|TRBV7-6|NA
CASSSISRGKNTEAFF
TGTGCCAGCAGCTCCATCTCCCGGGGGAAGAACACTGAAGCTTTCTTT
>TRBJ1-1|NA|TRBV5-4|NA
CASSSREGPAAEAFF
TGTGCCAGCAGCTCCCGAGAGGGCCCGGCTGCTGAAGCTTTCTTT
>TRBJ1-1|NA|TRBV5-1|TRBD1
CASSFTGGNTEAFF
TGCGCCAGCAGTTTTACAGGGGGGAACACTGAAGCTTTCTTT
>TRBJ2-7|NA|TRBV30|TRBD1
CAWRGGQGNYEQYF
TGTGCCTGGAGGGGGGGACAGGGAAACTACGAGCAGTACTTC
>TRBJ1-4|NA|TRBV7-9|TRBD1
CASSPRQGAGEKLFF
TGTGCCAGCAGTCCCCGACAGGGGGCTGGTGAAAAACTGTTTTTT
>TRBJ2-4|few|TRBV6-6|NA
CASTQGLAGDIQYF
TGTGCCAGCACCCAAGGGTTGGCCGGGGACATTCAGTACTTC
>TRBJ1-1|few|TRBV11-3|NA
CASTRWGGAGTEAFF
TGTGCCAGCACCAGGTGGGGGGGCGCGGGCACTGAAGCTTTCTTT
>TRBJ1-1|NA|TRBV28|NA
CASSPRGYGLRIMNTEAFF
TGTGCCAGCAGTCCTAGGGGTTATGGGTTACGGATTATGAACACTGAAGCTTTCTTT
>TRBJ2-5|NA|TRBV18|TRBD1
CASSPETGGLQETQYF
TGTGCCAGCTCACCCGAGACAGGGGGCCTCCAAGAGACCCAGTACTTC
>TRBJ2-1|NA|TRBV5-1|NA
CASSPTSGERWGGQFF
TGCGCCAGCAGCCCCACATCGGGGGAACGATGGGGCGGGCAGTTCTTC
>TRBJ2-1|once|TRBV4-1|NA
CASSQDGNRYNEQFF
TGCGCCAGCAGCCAAGATGGCAACCGCTACAATGAGCAGTTCTTC
>TRBJ1-4|NA|TRBV19|NA
CASSMPGWDTLSTNEKLFF
TGTGCCAGTAGTATGCCCGGCTGGGACACCCTGTCAACTAATGAAAAACTGTTTTTT